Sequencing of this TCR beta chain was carried out in a study of OX40 agonist ivuxolimab in advanced cancers. Regarding the research as a whole: Ivuxolimab was a fully human IgG2 agonistic monoclonal antibody targeting the costimulatory receptor OX40 (CD134). Intravenous ivuxolimab was administered to patients every 2 weeks at six dose levels: 0.01, 0.1, 0.3, 1.5, 3 and 10 mg/kg. Among the roughly 50 dose-escalation patients, around 19 had hepatocellular carcinoma, about 15 melanoma, 9 renal cell carcinoma and 9 head and neck cancer. In the dose-escalation cohort, around 80% of patients were male, and the mean age was 60 years with a range of roughly 20 to 79. Prior anti-PD-1, anti-PD-L1 or anti-CTLA-4 therapy was permitted, and checkpoint inhibitors had been received by about two fifths of dose-escalation patients. Three dose-escalation patients achieved partial responses, one with hepatocellular carcinoma and two with cutaneous melanoma. Peripheral TCRbeta sequencing was intended to test whether TCR sequence diversity was altered and clonal T-cell expansion was caused by ivuxolimab. The paper describes the monotherapy dose-escalation part (N = 52 patients) of the phase I trial of ivuxolimab. The paper as a whole reports these results and caveats: Antigen specificity was not determined for the clonally expanded peripheral T cells. Low levels of normalized T-cell clonal expansion were also shown by some nonresponding patients. At doses of 0.1 to 3.0 mg/kg, clonal expansion of both CD4+ and CD8+ blood T cells was observed from baseline to week 6. Partial responders in the 0.1-3.0 mg/kg groups had among the lowest normalized peripheral clonal expansion, especially among CD8+ T cells. On average, CD8+ T cells showed more expanded clones than CD4+ T cells after ivuxolimab.

The trial excluded patients who had a history of autoimmune disease or who were on systemic immunosuppression. Peripheral blood for TCR sequencing was drawn from every dose cohort at baseline, at cycle 4 day 1 and at cycle 7 day 1. The samples were drawn from a first-in-human, open-label, multicenter phase I dose-escalation trial of ivuxolimab. Adults with locally advanced or metastatic melanoma, renal cell carcinoma, hepatocellular carcinoma or head and neck squamous cell carcinoma were enrolled in the trial. Before TCR sequencing, CD4+ T cells and CD8+ T cells from peripheral blood were sorted into separate populations. Genomic DNA was extracted from sorted cells for sequencing of the TCRbeta CDR3 region. The immunoSEQ Assay was used to sequence the TCRbeta CDR3 regions. TCRdb's version of the immuneACCESS table is confined to in-frame rearrangements and falls short of the full clone set. An unresolved V gene accounts for under half of the shortfall where checked; the remainder is of unknown origin. Counted in this sample were roughly 60,000 clones; approximately 81% of them appeared once. Jointly, the top ten make up 4% to 6% of the sample.

Concerning this clone: Its recognized antigen is unknown. No per-base quality is available; no much larger clone lies one base away.

Including cysteine and phenylalanine, the CDR3 has 14 amino acids. The retained sequence is limited to the CDR3, 42 bases, with the frame set at the first base. V and J are truncated by 3 bases and 5 bases respectively, leaving an intervening sequence of 10 bases. Reading the germline V gene gives CDR1 SGHVS and CDR2 FQNEAQ. The material was CD4+ or CD8+ T cells sorted from blood, obtained in a trial of the OX40 agonist ivuxolimab. This TCR was recovered from an adult with an advanced solid tumor such as melanoma, head and neck, liver or kidney cancer. The chain employs TRBV7-8 and TRBJ2-2, with the D segment identity uncertain. At the DNA level, the sequence is TGTGCCAGCAGCTTCCGGCCACAGACCGGGGAGCTGTTTTTT. It specifies CASSFRPQTGELFF.